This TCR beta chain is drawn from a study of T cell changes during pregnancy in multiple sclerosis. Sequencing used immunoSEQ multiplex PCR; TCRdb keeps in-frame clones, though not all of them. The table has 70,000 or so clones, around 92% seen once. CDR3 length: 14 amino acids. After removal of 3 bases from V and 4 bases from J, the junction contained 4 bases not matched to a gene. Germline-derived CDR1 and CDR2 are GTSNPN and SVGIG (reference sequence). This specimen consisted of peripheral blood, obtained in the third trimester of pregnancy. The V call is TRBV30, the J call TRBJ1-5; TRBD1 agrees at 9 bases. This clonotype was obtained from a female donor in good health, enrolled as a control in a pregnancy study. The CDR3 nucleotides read TGTGCCTGGAGCCCGGGACAGGGTAATCAGCCCCAGCATTTT. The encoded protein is CAWSPGQGNQPQHF.